Described below is a single TCR beta chain sequence and its context. Its antigen is as yet unknown. These data are taken from a study of cytomegalovirus exposure and HLA in healthy donors. Study-wide results and limits: Cytomegalovirus status was reportedly diagnosed by the classifier with high sensitivity and specificity.

The CDR3 consists of 16 residues. The V segment lost 0 bases and the J segment 3 bases; nucleotides outside the gene matches: 3. Per the germline V gene, CDR1 is SGHRS and CDR2 is YFSETQ. With 60 Vbeta and 13 Jbeta primers, the PCR was carried out. Clones were sequenced by immunoSEQ multiplex PCR, and TCRdb holds only the in-frame ones, with some missing. The sample consists of 100,000 to 150,000 clones, around 80% of them appearing once. This chain links TRBV5-1 with TRBJ2-1, with 10 bases that match TRBD2. This clonotype originated in a woman in her fifties or sixties in good health and CMV-seropositive. The sample was PBMCs. In nucleotides, the CDR3 is TGCGCCAGCAGCTTGGCCCTAGCGGGAGTCTACAATGAGCAGTTCTTC. Translating gives CASSLALAGVYNEQFF. Full variable domain (missing parts from reference TRBV5-1 and TRBJ2-1): KAGVTQTPRYLIKTRGQQVTLSCSPISGHRSVSWYQQTPGQGLQFLFEYFSETQRNKGNFPGRFSGRQFSNSRSEMNVSTLELGDSALYLCASSLALAGVYNEQFFGPGTRLTVL.